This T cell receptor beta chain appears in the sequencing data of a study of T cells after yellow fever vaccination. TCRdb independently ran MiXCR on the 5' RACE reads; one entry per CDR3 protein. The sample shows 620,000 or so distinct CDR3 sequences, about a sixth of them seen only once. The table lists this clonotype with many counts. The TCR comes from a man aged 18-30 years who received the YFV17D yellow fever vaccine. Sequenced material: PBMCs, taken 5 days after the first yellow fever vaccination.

CDR3 sequence: CASSFFVPNQPQHF. Written as DNA, the CDR3 is TGTGCCAGCAGTTTTTTTGTACCCAATCAGCCCCAGCATTTT. The rearrangement links TRBV12-3 or TRBV12-4 to TRBJ1-5; D is uncertain. There are 14 residues in the CDR3. Trimming stripped 3 bases from V and 3 bases from J, with 9 bases between.